This entry describes one TCR beta chain. Its target is not known. It was with a sample-barcoded 5' primer and a J-beta primer mix that a second PCR of roughly 6 to 12 cycles was run. Every individual sample yielded 2.5 million or more paired-end reads (each containing CDR3). TCRdb processed the 5' RACE reads anew with MiXCR; each CDR3 protein has one entry. In the table there are 1.5 million to 2 million distinct CDR3 sequences, around 50% of which are singletons. Isolation recovered at least 7 million PBMCs from every sample. Trimming removed 5 bases at V and 0 bases at J, with 12 bases between. This CDR3 contains 15 residues. This sample is drawn from a study of blood T cells in healthy people across ages. Findings of the study overall: Roughly linear declines in TCR beta diversity per million T cells occurred with age.

The clonotype originates from a woman in her thirties or forties in good health. The chain couples TRBV12-3 or TRBV12-4 to TRBJ2-3, with D unresolved. The specimen was blood. The CDR3 bases are TGTGCCAGCAGTCCGGGCAGACTTAGCACAGATACGCAGTATTTT. Protein: CASSPGRLSTDTQYF.